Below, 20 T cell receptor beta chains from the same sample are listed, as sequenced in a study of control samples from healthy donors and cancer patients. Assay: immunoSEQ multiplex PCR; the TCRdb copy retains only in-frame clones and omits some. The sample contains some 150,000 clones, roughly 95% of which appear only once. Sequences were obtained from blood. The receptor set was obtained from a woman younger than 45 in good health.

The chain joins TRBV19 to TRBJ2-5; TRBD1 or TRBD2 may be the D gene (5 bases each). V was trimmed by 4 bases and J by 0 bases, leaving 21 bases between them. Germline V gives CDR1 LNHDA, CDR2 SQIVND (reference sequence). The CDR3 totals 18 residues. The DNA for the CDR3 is TGTGCCAGTAGTAAAAGCCCCCCCGGGACGGTGTACCAAGAGACCCAGTACTTC. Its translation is CASSKSPPGTVYQETQYF.

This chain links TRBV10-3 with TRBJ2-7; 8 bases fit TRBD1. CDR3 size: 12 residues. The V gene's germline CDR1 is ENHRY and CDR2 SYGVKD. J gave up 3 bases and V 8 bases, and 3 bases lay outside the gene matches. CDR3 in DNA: TGTGCCATCGAGGGACAGGACTACGAGCAGTACTTC. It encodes CAIEGQDYEQYF.

The CDR3 loop reads CASSPLAAVNTGELFF. In DNA, the CDR3 is TGCGCCAGCAGCCCTTTAGCGGCAGTGAACACCGGGGAGCTGTTTTTT. V and J are TRBV4-1 and TRBJ2-2, with D perhaps matching TRBD2 (6 bases). Trimming removed 4 bases at V and 1 base at J, with 13 bases between. The germline V gene has CDR1 MGHRA and CDR2 YSYEKL. This CDR3 has 16 residues.

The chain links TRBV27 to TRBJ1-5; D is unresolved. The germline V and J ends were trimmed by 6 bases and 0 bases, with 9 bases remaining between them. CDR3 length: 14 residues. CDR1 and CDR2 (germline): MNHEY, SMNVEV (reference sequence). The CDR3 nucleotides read TGTGCCAGCAGCCCTATTTATAGCAATCAGCCCCAGCATTTT. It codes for CASSPIYSNQPQHF.

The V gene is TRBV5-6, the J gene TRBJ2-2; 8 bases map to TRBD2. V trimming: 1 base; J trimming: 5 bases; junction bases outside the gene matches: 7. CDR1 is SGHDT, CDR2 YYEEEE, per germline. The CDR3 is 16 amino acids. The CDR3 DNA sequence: TGTGCCAGCAGCTTGCCCCGACTAGCGAGGACCGGGGAGCTGTTTTTT. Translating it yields CASSLPRLARTGELFF.

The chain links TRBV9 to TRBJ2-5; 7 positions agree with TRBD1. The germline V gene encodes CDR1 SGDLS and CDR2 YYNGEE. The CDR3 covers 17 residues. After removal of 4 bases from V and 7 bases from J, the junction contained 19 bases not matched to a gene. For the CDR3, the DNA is TGTGCCAGCAGCCCAACGACAGGGAACCCCTCGGGTCGGACCCAGTACTTC. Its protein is CASSPTTGNPSGRTQYF.

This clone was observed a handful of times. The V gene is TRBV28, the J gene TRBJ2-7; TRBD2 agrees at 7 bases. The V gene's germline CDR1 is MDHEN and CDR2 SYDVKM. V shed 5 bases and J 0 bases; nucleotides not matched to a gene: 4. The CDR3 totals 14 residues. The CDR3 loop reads CASSRGGSSYEQYF. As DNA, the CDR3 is TGTGCCAGCAGTAGGGGCGGGAGCTCCTACGAGCAGTACTTC.

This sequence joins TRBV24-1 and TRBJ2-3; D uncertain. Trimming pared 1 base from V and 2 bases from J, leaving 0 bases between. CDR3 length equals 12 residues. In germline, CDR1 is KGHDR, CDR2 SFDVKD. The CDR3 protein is CATSDFTDTQYF. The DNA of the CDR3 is TGTGCCACCAGTGATTTCACAGATACGCAGTATTTT.

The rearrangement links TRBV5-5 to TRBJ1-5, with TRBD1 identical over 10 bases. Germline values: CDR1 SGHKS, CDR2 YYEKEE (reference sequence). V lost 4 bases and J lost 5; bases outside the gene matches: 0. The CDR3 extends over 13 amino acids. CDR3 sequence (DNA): TGTGCCAGCAGCGGGACAGGGGATCAGCCCCAGCATTTT. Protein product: CASSGTGDQPQHF. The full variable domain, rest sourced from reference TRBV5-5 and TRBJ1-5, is DAGVTQSPTHLIKTRGQQVTLRCSPISGHKSVSWYQQVLGQGPQFIFQYYEKEERGRGNFPDRFSARQFPNYSSELNVNALLLGDSALYLCASSGTGDQPQHFGDGTRLSIL.

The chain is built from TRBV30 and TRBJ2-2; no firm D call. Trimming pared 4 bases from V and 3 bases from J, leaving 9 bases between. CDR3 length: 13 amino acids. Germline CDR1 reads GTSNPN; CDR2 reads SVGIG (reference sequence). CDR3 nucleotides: TGTGCCTGGACCGGGTTTGACACCGGGGAGCTGTTTTTT. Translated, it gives CAWTGFDTGELFF.

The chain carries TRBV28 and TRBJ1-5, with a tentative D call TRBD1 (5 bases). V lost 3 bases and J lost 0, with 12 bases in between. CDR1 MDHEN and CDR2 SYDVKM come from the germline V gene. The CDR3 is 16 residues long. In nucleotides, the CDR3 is TGTGCCAGCAGTTTTCGAACAGGATATAGCAATCAGCCCCAGCATTTT. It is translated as CASSFRTGYSNQPQHF.

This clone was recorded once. CDR3 protein: CASSPTPGGRDTDTQYF. For the CDR3, the DNA is TGTGCCAGCTCACCAACCCCGGGGGGCAGGGACACAGATACGCAGTATTTT. This chain uses TRBV18 with TRBJ2-3; D might be TRBD2 (7 bases). From germline, CDR1 is KGHSH and CDR2 LQKENI. Trimming removed 2 bases from V and 2 bases from J, with 17 bases in between. The CDR3 spans 17 residues.

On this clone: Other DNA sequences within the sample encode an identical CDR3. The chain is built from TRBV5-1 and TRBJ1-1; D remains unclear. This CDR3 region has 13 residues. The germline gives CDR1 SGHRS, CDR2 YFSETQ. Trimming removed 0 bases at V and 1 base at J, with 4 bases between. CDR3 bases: TGCGCCAGCAGCTTGGTGACGAACACTGAAGCTTTCTTT. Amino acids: CASSLVTNTEAFF.

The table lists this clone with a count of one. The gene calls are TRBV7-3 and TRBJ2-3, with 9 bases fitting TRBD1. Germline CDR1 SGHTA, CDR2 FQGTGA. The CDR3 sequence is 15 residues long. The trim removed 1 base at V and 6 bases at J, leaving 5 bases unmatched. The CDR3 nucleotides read TGTGCCAGCAGCTTAAGGGGGACAGGGTTTGATACGCAGTATTTT. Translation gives CASSLRGTGFDTQYF.

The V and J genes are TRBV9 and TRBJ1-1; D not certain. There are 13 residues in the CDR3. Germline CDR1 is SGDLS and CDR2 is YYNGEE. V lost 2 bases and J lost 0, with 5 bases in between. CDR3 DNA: TGTGCCAGCAGCGTTGAGCTGAACACTGAAGCTTTCTTT. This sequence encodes CASSVELNTEAFF.

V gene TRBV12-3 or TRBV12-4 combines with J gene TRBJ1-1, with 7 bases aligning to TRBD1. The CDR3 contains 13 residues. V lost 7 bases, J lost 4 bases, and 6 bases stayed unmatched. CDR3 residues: CASTNNRGTEAFF. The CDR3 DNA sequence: TGTGCCAGCACCAACAACAGGGGCACTGAAGCTTTCTTT.

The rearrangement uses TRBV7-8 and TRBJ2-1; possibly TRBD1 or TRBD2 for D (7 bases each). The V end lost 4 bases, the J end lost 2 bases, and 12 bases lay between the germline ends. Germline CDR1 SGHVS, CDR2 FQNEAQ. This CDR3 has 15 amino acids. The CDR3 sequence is CASSSGGGTYNEQFF. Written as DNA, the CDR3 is TGTGCCAGCAGCTCAGGGGGGGGAACCTACAATGAGCAGTTCTTC.

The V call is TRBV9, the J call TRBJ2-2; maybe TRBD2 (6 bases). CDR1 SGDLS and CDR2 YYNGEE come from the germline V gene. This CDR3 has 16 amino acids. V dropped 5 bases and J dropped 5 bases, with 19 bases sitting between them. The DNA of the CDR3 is TGTGCCAGCAGTTATCGCGGGGACCTGAGAACCGGGGAGCTGTTTTTT. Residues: CASSYRGDLRTGELFF.

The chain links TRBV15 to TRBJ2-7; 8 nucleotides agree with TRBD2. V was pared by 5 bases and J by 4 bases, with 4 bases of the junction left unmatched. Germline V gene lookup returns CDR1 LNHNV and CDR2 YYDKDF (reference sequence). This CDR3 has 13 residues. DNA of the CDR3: TGTGCCACCAGCTACGGACTAGCTTACGAGCAGTACTTC. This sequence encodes CATSYGLAYEQYF.

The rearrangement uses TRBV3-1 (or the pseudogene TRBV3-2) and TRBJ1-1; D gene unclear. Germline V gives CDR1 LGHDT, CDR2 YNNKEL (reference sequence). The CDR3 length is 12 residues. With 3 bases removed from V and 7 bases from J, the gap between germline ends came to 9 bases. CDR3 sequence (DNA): TGTGCCAGCAGCCATAAGAACCGTGAAGCTTTCTTT. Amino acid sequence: CASSHKNREAFF.